The next 9 T cell receptor beta chains were all read from a single sample in a study of response to subunit inactivated influenza vaccine. TCRdb re-analysed the RT-PCR reads in MiXCR, keeping a single row per CDR3 protein. The sample lists over 650,000 distinct CDR3 sequences; roughly 20% were seen once. The input for sequencing was PBMCs from blood, taken around 5 days after vaccination. The receptor set was obtained from a man over 45 who received an inactivated influenza vaccine.

This clonotype was seen a handful of times. The V and J genes are TRBV20-1 and TRBJ2-2, with TRBD2 matching 8 bases. V shed 0 bases, J shed 7 bases, and the junction held 4 bases outside the gene matches. Per germline, CDR1 DFQATT and CDR2 SNEGSKA (reference sequence). This CDR3 comprises 14 residues. The CDR3 sequence: CSARDQAGGGELFF. CDR3 bases: TGCAGTGCTAGAGATCAGGCGGGGGGCGGGGAGCTGTTTTTT.

This clonotype was seen a few times. The chain links TRBV12-3 or TRBV12-4 to TRBJ2-2; the match to TRBD1 covers 8 bases. The CDR3 runs 14 residues. V dropped 8 bases and J dropped 7; count of bases not matched to a gene: 9. CDR3 sequence (DNA): TGTGCCAGCGGATTACAGGGGGGCTTCGGGGAGCTGTTTTTT. It specifies CASGLQGGFGELFF.

This clonotype was recorded many times. The genes are TRBV5-6 and TRBJ2-1; D is uncertain. This CDR3 comprises 13 residues. Germline-derived CDR1 and CDR2 are SGHDT and YYEEEE. V dropped 4 bases and J dropped 8 bases, with 13 bases sitting between them. The CDR3 is CASSIDAVDEQFF. DNA of the CDR3: TGTGCCAGCAGCATCGACGCGGTGGATGAGCAGTTCTTC.

The chain is built from TRBV11-2 and TRBJ2-2, with D unclear. The CDR3 length is 14 residues. Trimming shortened V by 5 bases and J by 3 bases, and 10 bases separated the two germline ends. Per the germline V gene, CDR1 is SGHAT and CDR2 is FQNNGV. The CDR3 region is CASSPLRYTGELFF. The CDR3 nucleotides read TGTGCCAGCAGCCCCCTTAGGTACACCGGGGAGCTGTTTTTT.

V and J are TRBV12-3 or TRBV12-4 and TRBJ1-1; D gene uncertain. The CDR3 has 13 amino acids. Deletions cut 6 bases from V and 6 bases from J, with 14 bases between. Here the CDR3 reads CASSPTTVSEAFF. The CDR3, as DNA: TGTGCCAGCAGCCCCACCACGGTTTCTGAAGCTTTCTTT.

J is TRBJ2-6 and V is TRBV18; possibly TRBD1 or TRBD2 for D (5 bases each). V was shortened by 0 bases and J by 1 base, with 7 bases between the two germline ends. The germline gives CDR1 KGHSH, CDR2 LQKENI. The CDR3 length is 16 residues. The CDR3 is CASSPPWGSGANVLTF. Here the CDR3 DNA reads TGTGCCAGCTCACCACCATGGGGGTCTGGGGCCAACGTCCTGACTTTC.

V and J are TRBV5-1 and TRBJ1-1; TRBD1 agrees at 7 bases. Germline CDR1 reads SGHRS; CDR2 reads YFSETQ. The CDR3 consists of 14 residues. V trimming: 5 bases; J trimming: 0 bases; junction bases outside the gene matches: 4. Here the CDR3 reads CASREQGMNTEAFF. Here the CDR3 DNA reads TGCGCCAGCAGGGAACAGGGGATGAACACTGAAGCTTTCTTT.

This clonotype was counted at least ten times. This chain links TRBV4-3 with TRBJ2-2; TRBD1 might be the D (6 bases). Trimming pared 4 bases from V and 0 bases from J, leaving 15 bases between. CDR3 length equals 17 residues. Germline V lookup: CDR1 LGHNA, CDR2 YSLEER. The CDR3 region has the DNA TGCGCCAGCAGCCGCGCATGGACAGTTCCGAACACCGGGGAGCTGTTTTTT. Its protein product is CASSRAWTVPNTGELFF.

This clonotype showed up many times. The chain couples TRBV5-1 to TRBJ2-7; D remains unclear. V was shortened by 0 bases and J by 0 bases, with 10 bases between the two germline ends. Germline CDR1 reads SGHRS; CDR2 reads YFSETQ. This CDR3 contains 15 residues. CDR3 sequence (DNA): TGCGCCAGCAGCTTGGAGCCGGGTAGCTCCTACGAGCAGTACTTC. Its translation: CASSLEPGSSYEQYF.